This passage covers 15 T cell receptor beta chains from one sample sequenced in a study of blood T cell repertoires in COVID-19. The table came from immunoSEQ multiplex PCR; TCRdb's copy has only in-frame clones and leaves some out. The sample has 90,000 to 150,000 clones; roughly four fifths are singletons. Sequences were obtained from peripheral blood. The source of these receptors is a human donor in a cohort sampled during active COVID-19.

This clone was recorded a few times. The CDR3 is CASSTGTSGATDTQYF. For the CDR3, the DNA is TGTGCCAGCAGCACCGGGACTAGCGGTGCCACAGATACGCAGTATTTT. This sequence joins TRBV7-9 and TRBJ2-3, with TRBD2 identical over 11 bases. V was clipped by 5 bases and J by 2 bases; unmatched bases: 6. Germline-derived CDR1 and CDR2 are SEHNR and FQNEAQ (reference sequence). The CDR3 consists of 16 residues.

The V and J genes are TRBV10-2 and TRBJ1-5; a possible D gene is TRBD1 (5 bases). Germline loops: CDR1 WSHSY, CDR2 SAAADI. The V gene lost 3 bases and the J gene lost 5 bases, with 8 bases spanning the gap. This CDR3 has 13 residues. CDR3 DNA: TGCGCCAGCAGTGATCAACAGGATCAGCCCCAGCATTTT. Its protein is CASSDQQDQPQHF.

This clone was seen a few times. CDR3 protein: CASSPQQGATYEQYF. CDR3 nucleotide sequence: TGTGCCAGCAGCCCTCAACAGGGGGCAACCTACGAGCAGTACTTC. The rearrangement links TRBV5-4 to TRBJ2-7; TRBD1 matches at 9 bases. The length of the CDR3 is 15 residues. V gave up 4 bases and J gave up 2 bases; unmatched junction bases: 7. CDR1 SGHNT and CDR2 YYREEE come from the germline V gene (reference sequence).

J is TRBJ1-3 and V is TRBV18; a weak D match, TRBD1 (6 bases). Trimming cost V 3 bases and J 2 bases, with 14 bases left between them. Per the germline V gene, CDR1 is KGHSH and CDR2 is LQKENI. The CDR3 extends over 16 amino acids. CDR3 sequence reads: CASSPPGGFAGNTIYF. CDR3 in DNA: TGTGCCAGCTCACCCCCTGGGGGCTTCGCTGGAAACACCATATATTTT.

The CDR3: CASSVVGTGDYTQYF. CDR3 sequence (DNA): TGTGCCAGCAGCGTAGTCGGGACAGGGGACTATACGCAGTATTTT. The V gene is TRBV9, the J gene TRBJ2-3; 10 bases agree with TRBD1. J lost 7 bases, V lost 0 bases, and 5 bases had no gene match. Germline V CDR1 and CDR2: SGDLS, YYNGEE. There are 15 residues in the CDR3.

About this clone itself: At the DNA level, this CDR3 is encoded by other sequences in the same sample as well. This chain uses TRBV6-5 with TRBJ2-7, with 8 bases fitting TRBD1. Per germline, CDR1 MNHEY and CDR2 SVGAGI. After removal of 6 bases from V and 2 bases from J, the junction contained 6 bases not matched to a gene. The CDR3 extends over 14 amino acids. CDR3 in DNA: TGTGCCAGCAGCCTTGGACAGGGAACCTACGAGCAGTACTTC. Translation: CASSLGQGTYEQYF.

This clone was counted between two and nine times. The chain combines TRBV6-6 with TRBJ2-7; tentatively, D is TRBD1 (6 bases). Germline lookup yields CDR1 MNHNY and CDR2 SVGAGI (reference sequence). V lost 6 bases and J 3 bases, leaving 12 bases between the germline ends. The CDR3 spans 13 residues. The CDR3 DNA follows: TGTGCCAGCAGCCTCGGACAGAGCTACGAGCAGTACTTC. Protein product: CASSLGQSYEQYF.

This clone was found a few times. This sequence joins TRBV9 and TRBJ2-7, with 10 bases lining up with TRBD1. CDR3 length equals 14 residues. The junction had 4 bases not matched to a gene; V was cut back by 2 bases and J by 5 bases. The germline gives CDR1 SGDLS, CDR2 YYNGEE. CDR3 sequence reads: CASSVGTGEDEQYF. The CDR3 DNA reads TGTGCCAGCAGCGTCGGGACAGGGGAGGACGAGCAGTACTTC.

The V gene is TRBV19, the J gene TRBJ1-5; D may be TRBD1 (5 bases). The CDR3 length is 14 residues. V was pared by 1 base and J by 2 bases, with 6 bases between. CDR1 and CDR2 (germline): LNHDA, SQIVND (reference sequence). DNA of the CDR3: TGTGCCAGTAGTATAGTAGGGGGCAATCAGCCCCAGCATTTT. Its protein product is CASSIVGGNQPQHF.

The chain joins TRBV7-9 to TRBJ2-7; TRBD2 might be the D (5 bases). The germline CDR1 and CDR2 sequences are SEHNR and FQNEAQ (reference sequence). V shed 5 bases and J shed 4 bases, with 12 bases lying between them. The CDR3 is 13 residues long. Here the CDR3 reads CASSPGEGYEQYF. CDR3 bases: TGTGCCAGCAGCCCCGGAGAGGGTTACGAGCAGTACTTC. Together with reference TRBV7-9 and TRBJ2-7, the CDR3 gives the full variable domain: DTGVSQNPRHKITKRGQNVTFRCDPISEHNRLYWYRQTLGQGPEFLTYFQNEAQLEKSRLLSDRFSAERPKGSFSTLEIQRTEQGDSAMYLCASSPGEGYEQYFGPGTRLTVT.

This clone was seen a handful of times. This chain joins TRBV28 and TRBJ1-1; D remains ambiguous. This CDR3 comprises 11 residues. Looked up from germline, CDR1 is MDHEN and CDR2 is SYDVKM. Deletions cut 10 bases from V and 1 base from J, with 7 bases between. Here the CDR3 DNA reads TGTGCCACATCGCGGAACACTGAAGCTTTCTTT. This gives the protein CATSRNTEAFF.

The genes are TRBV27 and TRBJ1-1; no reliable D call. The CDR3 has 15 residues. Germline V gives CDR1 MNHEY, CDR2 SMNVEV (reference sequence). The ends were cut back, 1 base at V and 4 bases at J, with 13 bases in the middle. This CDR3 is CASSLFPNGGTEAFF. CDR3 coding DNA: TGTGCCAGCAGTTTATTCCCAAATGGCGGCACTGAAGCTTTCTTT.

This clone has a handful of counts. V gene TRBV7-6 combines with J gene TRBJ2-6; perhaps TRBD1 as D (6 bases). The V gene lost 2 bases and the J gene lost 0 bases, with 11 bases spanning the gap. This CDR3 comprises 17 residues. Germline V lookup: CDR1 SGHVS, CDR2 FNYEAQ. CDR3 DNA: TGTGCCAGCAGCTTATCCCCGACAGGCTCTGGGGCCAACGTCCTGACTTTC. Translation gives CASSLSPTGSGANVLTF.

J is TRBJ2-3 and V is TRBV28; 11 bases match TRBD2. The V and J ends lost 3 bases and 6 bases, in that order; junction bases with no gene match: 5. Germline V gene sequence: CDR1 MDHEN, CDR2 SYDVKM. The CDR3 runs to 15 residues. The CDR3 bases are TGTGCCAGCAGTTTCCTAGCGGGAGGTTTGGATACGCAGTATTTT. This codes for CASSFLAGGLDTQYF.

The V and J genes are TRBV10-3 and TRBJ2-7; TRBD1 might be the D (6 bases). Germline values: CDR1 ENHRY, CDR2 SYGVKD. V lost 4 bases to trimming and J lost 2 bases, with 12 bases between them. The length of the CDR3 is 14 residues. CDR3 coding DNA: TGTGCCATCAGTGTCCCGGACAGAACCTACGAGCAGTACTTC. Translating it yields CAISVPDRTYEQYF.